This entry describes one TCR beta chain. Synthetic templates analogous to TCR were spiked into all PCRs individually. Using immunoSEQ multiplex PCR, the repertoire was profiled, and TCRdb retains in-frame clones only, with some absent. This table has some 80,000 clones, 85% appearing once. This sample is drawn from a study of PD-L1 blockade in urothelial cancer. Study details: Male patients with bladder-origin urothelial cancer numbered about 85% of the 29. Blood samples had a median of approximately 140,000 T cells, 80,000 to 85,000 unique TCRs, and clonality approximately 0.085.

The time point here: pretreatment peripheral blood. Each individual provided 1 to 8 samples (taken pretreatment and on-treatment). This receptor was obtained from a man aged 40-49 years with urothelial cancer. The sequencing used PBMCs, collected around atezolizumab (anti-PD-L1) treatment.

CDR3 amino acids: CASSFSAGTYEQYF. In DNA, the CDR3 is TGTGCCAGCAGTTTTTCGGCAGGGACCTACGAGCAGTACTTC. This chain connects TRBV28 to TRBJ2-7, with a tentative D call TRBD1 (5 bases). This CDR3 region has 14 residues. V lost 3 bases to trimming and J lost 2 bases, with 11 bases between them. Germline values: CDR1 MDHEN, CDR2 SYDVKM.